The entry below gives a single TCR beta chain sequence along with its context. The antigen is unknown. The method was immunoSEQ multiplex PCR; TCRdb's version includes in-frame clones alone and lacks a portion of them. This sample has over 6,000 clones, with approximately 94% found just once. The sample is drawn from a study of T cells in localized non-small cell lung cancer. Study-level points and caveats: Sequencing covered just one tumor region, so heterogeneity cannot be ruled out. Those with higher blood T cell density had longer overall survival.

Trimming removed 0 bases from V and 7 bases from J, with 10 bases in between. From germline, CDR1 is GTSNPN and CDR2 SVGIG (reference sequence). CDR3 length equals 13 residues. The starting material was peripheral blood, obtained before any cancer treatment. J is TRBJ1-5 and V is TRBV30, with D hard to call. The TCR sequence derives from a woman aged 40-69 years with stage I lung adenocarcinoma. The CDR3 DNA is TGTGCCTGGAGTGTAGAGGAAGTCCAGCCCCAGCATTTT. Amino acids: CAWSVEEVQPQHF.